This TCR beta chain stems from a study of cytomegalovirus exposure and HLA in healthy donors. Study-level results: It was confirmed in vitro that a few of the CMV-associated chains were specific for CMV antigens.

CDR3 length: 15 amino acids. The V end was cut by 1 base, the J end by 0 bases, with 8 bases between. Germline values: CDR1 SGHDT, CDR2 YYEEEE. As regards this clone: Its target is not known.

The study ran its PCR with 60 Vbeta and 13 Jbeta primers. The protocol was immunoSEQ multiplex PCR, while the TCRdb copy is restricted to in-frame clones and leaves out a portion. This sample has around 100,000 clones; about 76% occur once, and the top ten carry 4% to 5.5%. The genes are TRBV5-6 and TRBJ1-5, with D uncertain. Sequences were obtained from PBMCs. The sequence came from a man in his thirties or forties in good health and CMV-seropositive. The CDR3 nucleotides are TGTGCCAGCAGCTTGTACCAGGTTAGCAATCAGCCCCAGCATTTT. It yields the protein CASSLYQVSNQPQHF. Complete variable domain (other parts from reference TRBV5-6 and TRBJ1-5): DAGVTQSPTHLIKTRGQQVTLRCSPKSGHDTVSWYQQALGQGPQFIFQYYEEEERQRGNFPDRFSGHQFPNYSSELNVNALLLGDSALYLCASSLYQVSNQPQHFGDGTRLSIL.